This is a list of T cell receptor beta chains from one sample in a study of T-cell memory formation after mild COVID-19. TCRdb re-derived calls from the 5' RACE reads in MiXCR, one entry per CDR3 protein. The sample has 350,000 to 450,000 distinct CDR3 sequences; roughly a quarter are singletons. Sequencing was done on a sample of PBMCs or a T cell subset sorted from them (not recorded which). These receptors all stem from an adult woman who had mild COVID-19 (a few samples of this study predate the infection). Cell type and time point are not known. Both conserved end residues are part of each CDR3. A D gene is named only where the DNA matches it firmly. Not all rows give a size; the values are once, few, many and, for expanded clones, a class.

D gene	V gene	clone size	J gene	CDR3 DNA	CDR3 protein
TRBD2	TRBV7-6	few	TRBJ2-3	TGTGCCAGCAGCCTCCACTCGACTAGCGGGAGGGTCACAGATACGCAGTATTTT	CASSLHSTSGRVTDTQYF
.	TRBV5-4	few	TRBJ2-7	TGTGCCAGCAGCCTACTACAGGGAAAAGGGTACGAGCAGTACTTC	CASSLLQGKGYEQYF
TRBD2	TRBV7-9	.	TRBJ2-7	TGTGCCAGCAGCTTTAGGGCTAGCGGGCACGAGCAGTACTTC	CASSFRASGHEQYF
.	TRBV9	.	TRBJ2-1	TGTGCCAGCAGCCACGAGGGTCTATACAATGAGCAGTTCTTC	CASSHEGLYNEQFF
.	TRBV28	few	TRBJ1-2	TGTGCCACCAAACGTGCCCCCACAGCGAACTATGGCTACACCTTC	CATKRAPTANYGYTF
.	TRBV6-6	few	TRBJ1-5	TGTGCCAGCAGTCCGTCCCCTTATCAGCCCCAGCATTTT	CASSPSPYQPQHF
.	TRBV29-1	few	TRBJ2-1	TGCAGCGTTGAAGTGGAACAGAGCTCCTACAATGAGCAGTTCTTC	CSVEVEQSSYNEQFF
.	TRBV5-6	.	TRBJ1-2	TGTGCCAGCAGCTTGGGGGCAGGGTCAAACTATGGCTACACCTTC	CASSLGAGSNYGYTF
.	TRBV12-3/TRBV12-4	.	TRBJ2-7	TGTGCCAGCAGTTTAGATCGGGGTATCGGCGAGCAGTACTTC	CASSLDRGIGEQYF
TRBD1	TRBV7-6	few	TRBJ2-3	TGTGCCAGCAGCTTCACAGGGGCGGACACAGATACGCAGTATTTT	CASSFTGADTDTQYF
.	TRBV7-8	.	TRBJ2-5	TGTGCCAGCAGCTTAGTCCGGGGATGGGGGGAAGAGACCCAGTACTTC	CASSLVRGWGEETQYF
.	TRBV11-2	.	TRBJ1-1	TGTGCCAGCAGCTTATTTCAGGGGCAGGTGAACACTGAAGCTTTCTTT	CASSLFQGQVNTEAFF
.	TRBV2	.	TRBJ2-3	TGTGCCAGCAGTGAGACAGGAAACACAGATACGCAGTATTTT	CASSETGNTDTQYF
.	TRBV6-5	.	TRBJ2-1	TGTGCCAGCATCTCCCTGAGGGGGGGCTTCTACAATGAGCAGTTCTTC	CASISLRGGFYNEQFF
.	TRBV27	.	TRBJ1-1	TGTGCCAGCATAGCTAGGAGGCAGGGTTCTGAAGCTTTCTTT	CASIARRQGSEAFF
.	TRBV12-3/TRBV12-4	many	TRBJ2-7	TGTGCCAGCAGCATAGGGGACGAGCAGTACTTC	CASSIGDEQYF
.	TRBV10-3	.	TRBJ1-1	TGTGCCAGCCTCGGAGGGGCGATTGACACTGAAGCTTTCTTT	CASLGGAIDTEAFF
.	TRBV5-5	.	TRBJ2-7	TGTGCCAGCAGCGGGGGGACGAGGGTCGAGCAGTACTTC	CASSGGTRVEQYF
TRBD1	TRBV6-5	.	TRBJ2-7	TGTGCCAGCAGAGACAGGGTGGGCTACGAGCAGTACTTC	CASRDRVGYEQYF
TRBD2	TRBV29-1	.	TRBJ2-1	TGCAGCGTTGGCGGGGGGTTGGAGCAGTTCTTC	CSVGGGLEQFF
.	TRBV29-1	.	TRBJ2-1	TGCAGCGGTGGTGGCGGAAGCTCCTACAATGAGCAGTTCTTC	CSGGGGSSYNEQFF
.	TRBV24-1	few	TRBJ2-4	TGTGCCACCAGTGATTTGCAAGAAGCCAAAAACATTCAGTACTTC	CATSDLQEAKNIQYF
.	TRBV29-1	few	TRBJ1-3	TGCAGCGTTGGAGGCAGCCTTATAGATGGAAACACCATATATTTT	CSVGGSLIDGNTIYF
.	TRBV9	few	TRBJ2-1	TGTGCCAGCAGCGTAGAGGGGGGCTCCTACAATGAGCAGTTCTTC	CASSVEGGSYNEQFF
.	TRBV12-3/TRBV12-4	.	TRBJ2-7	TGTGCCAGCACCCCCCCCGGGACACCCTACGAGCAGTACTTC	CASTPPGTPYEQYF
.	TRBV9	.	TRBJ2-7	TGTGCCAGCAGCCCCCGGGACGCTAACTACGAGCAGTACTTC	CASSPRDANYEQYF
.	TRBV11-3	.	TRBJ2-7	TGTGCCAGCAGGAAGGACACCTCCTACGAGCAGTACTTC	CASRKDTSYEQYF
.	TRBV3-1	few	TRBJ1-5	TGTGCCAGCAGCGACGGGGGGAATCAGCCCCAGCATTTT	CASSDGGNQPQHF
.	TRBV29-1	.	TRBJ1-2	TGCAGCGTTGACCACGGTGGAGGGAACGGCTACACCTTC	CSVDHGGGNGYTF
.	TRBV12-5	few	TRBJ1-5	TGTGCTAGTGGTTCGGGCAATCAGCCCCAGCATTTT	CASGSGNQPQHF
TRBD1	TRBV12-3/TRBV12-4	few	TRBJ2-1	TGTGCCAGCAGCCTGGGACAGGGGGGGCTTTTAGAGGAGCAGTTCTTC	CASSLGQGGLLEEQFF
.	TRBV30	once	TRBJ2-3	TGTGCCTGGAGTGGGGAGGGGGGGATCACAGATACGCAGTATTTT	CAWSGEGGITDTQYF
.	TRBV5-1	few	TRBJ2-2	TGCGCCAGCAGCCCGAGGGCATCCGGGGAGCTGTTTTTT	CASSPRASGELFF
.	TRBV24-1	.	TRBJ2-2	TGTGCCACCAGTGGAGTGCGTCCCTTGGACACCGGGGAGCTGTTTTTT	CATSGVRPLDTGELFF
.	TRBV9	.	TRBJ1-2	TGTGCCAGCAGCGCCACACGAAACTATGGCTACACCTTC	CASSATRNYGYTF
.	TRBV3-1	.	TRBJ2-5	TGTGCCAGCAGCCCTGGACAGCTGTATCAAGAGACCCAGTACTTC	CASSPGQLYQETQYF
TRBD1	TRBV20-1	.	TRBJ1-2	TGCAGTGCTAGCGGGGGCCTCCCAGGGGGTGGCTACACCTTC	CSASGGLPGGGYTF
.	TRBV15	.	TRBJ2-3	TGTGCCACCAGCAGAGTTCGGAGCCGGGGCACAGATACGCAGTATTTT	CATSRVRSRGTDTQYF
.	TRBV18	few	TRBJ2-2	TGTGCCAGCTCCCAAGAAGGCGCTTCCCCTCCGGGGGAGCTGTTTTTT	CASSQEGASPPGELFF
.	TRBV15	many	TRBJ2-7	TGTGCCACCAGCAGAGATTGGGACGGGGGAGCGCAGTACTTC	CATSRDWDGGAQYF
TRBD1	TRBV4-2	many	TRBJ1-2	TGTGCCAGCAGCCAAGAATGGGCAGGGGGCCACTCCTATGGCTACACCTTC	CASSQEWAGGHSYGYTF
.	TRBV20-1	few	TRBJ2-7	TGCAGTGCAGCCTCCGGGACTCCCTCCTACGAGCAGTACTTC	CSAASGTPSYEQYF
TRBD1	TRBV12-3/TRBV12-4	few	TRBJ1-2	TGTGCCAGCACCCCGGGACAGGGTCGCTACACCTTC	CASTPGQGRYTF
TRBD1	TRBV5-6	.	TRBJ2-1	TGTGCCAGCAGCTTGCCAGGGGGCTCCTACAATGAGCAGTTCTTC	CASSLPGGSYNEQFF
TRBD2	TRBV12-3/TRBV12-4	.	TRBJ2-5	TGTGCCAGCAGTCCCGGGACTAGCGGGATCGAGACCCAGTACTTC	CASSPGTSGIETQYF
.	TRBV5-4	.	TRBJ1-1	TGTGCCAGCAGCTCCAGTTCGGGGCGTCTTACTGAAGCTTTCTTT	CASSSSSGRLTEAFF
.	TRBV15	few	TRBJ2-7	TGTGCCACCAGCAGAGGACGGACAGTCGGGCAGTACTTC	CATSRGRTVGQYF
TRBD2	TRBV11-2	few	TRBJ2-2	TGTGCCAGCAGCTTAGATGGGGGCCGGCTAGCGGGGGGCTACTTCGTCTCCGGGGAGCTGTTTTTT	CASSLDGGRLAGGYFVSGELFF
.	TRBV6-6	.	TRBJ2-5	TGTGCCAGCAGTTATATGGGGGTGCAAGAGACCCAGTACTTC	CASSYMGVQETQYF
.	TRBV2	.	TRBJ2-7	TGTGCCAGCAGTGAACTCCCAGGAATAGTTTACGAGCAGTACTTC	CASSELPGIVYEQYF
.	TRBV7-8	few	TRBJ2-7	TGTGCCAGCACCCTAGGATTGATCTACGAGCAGTACTTC	CASTLGLIYEQYF
.	TRBV6-5	few	TRBJ1-2	TGTGCCAGCAGTTACTCGTTACAGTATGGCTACACCTTC	CASSYSLQYGYTF
.	TRBV5-1	.	TRBJ1-1	TGCGCCAGCAGCTTGGCAGGGTGGGACACTGAAGCTTTCTTT	CASSLAGWDTEAFF
.	TRBV12-3/TRBV12-4	few	TRBJ2-3	TGTGCCAGCAGACCCTCAGGGTCTCAATTTACAGATACGCAGTATTTT	CASRPSGSQFTDTQYF
TRBD2	TRBV11-3	.	TRBJ2-1	TGTGCCAGCAGCTTAGATCTAAGCGGGAGACCATACAATGAGCAGTTCTTC	CASSLDLSGRPYNEQFF
TRBD2	TRBV19	few	TRBJ2-7	TGTGCCAGTAGTGCTATAGCGGGAGAAGGGTACGAGCAGTACTTC	CASSAIAGEGYEQYF
.	TRBV29-1	.	TRBJ2-3	TGCAGCGTTGAAGAATACTCAGATACGCAGTATTTT	CSVEEYSDTQYF
.	TRBV21-1	few	TRBJ2-5	TGTGCCAGCAGCAACCAGCGCCTCAGGGACCAAGAGACCCAGTACTTC	CASSNQRLRDQETQYF
.	TRBV7-9	.	TRBJ1-4	TGTGCCAGCAGCTTCCAGGAGCCTAATGAAAAACTGTTTTTT	CASSFQEPNEKLFF
.	TRBV4-1	many	TRBJ1-3	TGCGCCAGCAGGAAAGCCCTGGATCAATCTGGAAACACCATATATTTT	CASRKALDQSGNTIYF